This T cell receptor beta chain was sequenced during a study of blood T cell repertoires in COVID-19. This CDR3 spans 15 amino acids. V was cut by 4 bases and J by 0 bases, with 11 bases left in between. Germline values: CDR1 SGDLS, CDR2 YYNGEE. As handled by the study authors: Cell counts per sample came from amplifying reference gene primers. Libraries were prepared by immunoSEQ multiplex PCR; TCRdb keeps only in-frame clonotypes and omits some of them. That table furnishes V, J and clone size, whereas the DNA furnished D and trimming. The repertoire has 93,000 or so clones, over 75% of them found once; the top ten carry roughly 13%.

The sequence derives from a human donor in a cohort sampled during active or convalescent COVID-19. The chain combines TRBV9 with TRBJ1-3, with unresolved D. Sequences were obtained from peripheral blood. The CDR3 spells CASSLRGDSGNTIYF. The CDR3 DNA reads TGTGCCAGCAGCCTTCGGGGTGACTCTGGAAACACCATATATTTT. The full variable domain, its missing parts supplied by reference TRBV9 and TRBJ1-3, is DSGVTQTPKHLITATGQRVTLRCSPRSGDLSVYWYQQSLDQGLQFLIQYYNGEERAKGNILERFSAQQFPDLHSELNLSSLELGDSALYFCASSLRGDSGNTIYFGEGSWLTVV.